What follows are 20 T cell receptor beta chains derived from one specimen sequenced in a study of PD-1 blockade in classical Hodgkin lymphoma. This table comes from immunoSEQ multiplex PCR, and its TCRdb copy is limited to in-frame clones, with some not included. The sample holds 20,000 to 25,000 clones, approximately 95% seen once. The time point: newly diagnosed, previously untreated cHL patient sample. Source material: peripheral blood mononuclear cells (PBMCs). The source is a human donor with classical Hodgkin lymphoma.

The chain has TRBV7-6 and TRBJ1-6; the D is unclear. The CDR3 sequence is 15 residues long. The germline V gene has CDR1 SGHVS and CDR2 FNYEAQ. Trimming removed 2 bases from V and 7 bases from J, with 12 bases in between. This CDR3 reads CASSLNLQTNSPLHF. The CDR3 bases are TGTGCCAGCAGCTTAAATCTACAGACCAATTCACCCCTCCACTTT.

CDR3 loop: CAWRLAGANEQFF. CDR3 coding DNA: TGTGCCTGGAGGCTAGCGGGAGCGAATGAGCAGTTCTTC. The chain couples TRBV30 to TRBJ2-1; 10 bases match TRBD2. Trimming removed 3 bases from V and 7 bases from J; junction bases left unmatched: 3. The V gene's germline CDR1 is GTSNPN and CDR2 SVGIG (reference sequence). This CDR3 has 13 residues.

This chain joins TRBV19 and TRBJ1-5, with D uncertain. Germline loops: CDR1 LNHDA, CDR2 SQIVND (reference sequence). V was cut by 1 base and J by 16 bases, with 14 bases left in between. This CDR3 contains 12 residues. CDR3 in amino acids: CASSIAVLPSHF. CDR3 in DNA: TGTGCCAGTAGTATAGCCGTCCTCCCCTCACATTTT.

The chain uses TRBV25-1 and TRBJ1-6; D gene ambiguous. The germline gives CDR1 MGHDK, CDR2 SYGVNS. CDR3 size: 17 residues. Between the trimmed V and J ends, which lost 1 base and 0 bases, there was a span of 10 bases. The CDR3 region is CASSEWEGSSYNSPLHF. The CDR3 bases are TGTGCCAGCAGTGAATGGGAAGGGAGCTCCTATAATTCACCCCTCCACTTT. The entire variable domain, with the rest obtained from reference TRBV25-1 and TRBJ1-6, is as follows: EADIYQTPRYLVIGTGKKITLECSQTMGHDKMYWYQQDPGMELHLIHYSYGVNSTEKGDLSSESTVSRIRTEHFPLTLESARPSHTSQYLCASSEWEGSSYNSPLHFGNGTRLTVT.

The chain joins TRBV28 to TRBJ1-1, with no clear D. This CDR3 region has 11 residues. The V and J ends lost 5 bases and 6 bases respectively, with 7 bases between them. Germline V gene data show CDR1 as MDHEN and CDR2 as SYDVKM. CDR3 DNA: TGTGCCAGCAGTACCGGGTCTGAAGCTTTCTTT. This codes for CASSTGSEAFF. The full variable domain, completed using reference TRBV28 and TRBJ1-1, is DVKVTQSSRYLVKRTGEKVFLECVQDMDHENMFWYRQDPGLGLRLIYFSYDVKMKEKGDIPEGYSVSREKKERFSLILESASTNQTSMYLCASSTGSEAFFGQGTRLTVV.

The chain couples TRBV27 to TRBJ2-1; TRBD2 agrees at 16 bases. The CDR3 consists of 14 residues. Trimming removed 7 bases from V and 10 bases from J; junction bases left unmatched: 4. CDR1 is MNHEY, CDR2 SMNVEV, per germline (reference sequence). The CDR3 protein is CASKRGLAGGEQFF. CDR3 DNA sequence: TGTGCCAGCAAAAGGGGACTAGCGGGAGGGGAGCAGTTCTTC.

The chain links TRBV15 to TRBJ1-4; 10 bases map to TRBD1. The V gene's germline CDR1 is LNHNV and CDR2 YYDKDF (reference sequence). The CDR3 runs 17 residues. Trimming took 5 bases from V and 0 from J; bases not matched to a gene: 6. For the CDR3, the DNA is TGTGCCACCAGCGGGACAGGGGAAGGGGCAACTAATGAAAAACTGTTTTTT. Amino acids: CATSGTGEGATNEKLFF. Complete variable domain (other parts from reference TRBV15 and TRBJ1-4): DAMVIQNPRYQVTQFGKPVTLSCSQTLNHNVMYWYQQKSSQAPKLLFHYYDKDFNNEADTPDNFQSRRPNTSFCFLDIRSPGLGDTAMYLCATSGTGEGATNEKLFFGSGTQLSVL.

The V and J genes are TRBV19 and TRBJ2-6; 8 nucleotides match TRBD2. CDR3 length: 15 residues. V gave up 8 bases and J gave up 0 bases; unmatched junction bases: 3. Germline CDR1 LNHDA, CDR2 SQIVND (reference sequence). Written as DNA, the CDR3 is TGTGCCAGTCGGGGGGGCCGCTCTGGGGCCAACGTCCTGACTTTC. Translation: CASRGGRSGANVLTF.

The table lists this clone with a count of one. The chain combines TRBV2 with TRBJ2-5, with 9 positions matching TRBD2. CDR1 is SNHLY, CDR2 FYNNEI, per germline. There are 14 residues in the CDR3. Unmatched junction bases numbered 6, after V lost 6 bases and J lost 4 bases. The CDR3 nucleotides are TGTGCCAGCAGGGGCGGGGGGGAGCGAGAGACCCAGTACTTC. Translating it yields CASRGGGERETQYF.

The V call is TRBV9, the J call TRBJ2-2; TRBD2 matches 10 bases. The germline V gene encodes CDR1 SGDLS and CDR2 YYNGEE. Trimming at V came to 0 bases and at J to 4 bases, leaving 6 bases not matched to a gene. The CDR3 contains 17 residues. The CDR3 sequence is CASSVGPVAGGTGELFF. The CDR3, as DNA: TGTGCCAGCAGCGTAGGTCCGGTAGCGGGAGGCACCGGGGAGCTGTTTTTT. Together with reference TRBV9 and TRBJ2-2, the CDR3 gives the full variable domain: DSGVTQTPKHLITATGQRVTLRCSPRSGDLSVYWYQQSLDQGLQFLIQYYNGEERAKGNILERFSAQQFPDLHSELNLSSLELGDSALYFCASSVGPVAGGTGELFFGEGSRLTVL.

The chain combines TRBV27 with TRBJ1-4; no clear D. The CDR3 is made up of 15 amino acids. Germline-derived CDR1 and CDR2 are MNHEY and SMNVEV (reference sequence). Trimming stripped 6 bases from V and 2 bases from J, with 13 bases between. The CDR3 is CASSSMGRTNEKLFF. CDR3 coding DNA: TGTGCCAGCAGCTCAATGGGGAGGACTAATGAAAAACTGTTTTTT.

This clone is a singleton in its sample. This chain connects TRBV7-2 to TRBJ1-2; D remains ambiguous. V lost 0 bases and J lost 5, with 10 bases in between. Germline-derived CDR1 and CDR2 are SGHTA and FQGNSA. The CDR3 runs to 14 residues. The CDR3 DNA sequence: TGTGCCAGCAGCTTAGCCCCGGTGGGATATGGCTACACCTTC. Its translation: CASSLAPVGYGYTF.

The V call is TRBV6-5, the J call TRBJ1-2; 9 nucleotides agree with TRBD1. The CDR3 extends over 14 amino acids. V trimming: 6 bases; J trimming: 2 bases; junction bases outside the gene matches: 4. Germline values: CDR1 MNHEY, CDR2 SVGAGI. The CDR3 sequence is CASSRQGVNYGYTF. The CDR3 bases are TGTGCCAGCAGCAGACAGGGGGTAAACTATGGCTACACCTTC.

This clone was observed once. V and J are TRBV5-1 and TRBJ2-5; D gene ambiguous. The V and J ends lost 2 bases and 1 base respectively, with 9 bases between them. CDR3 length: 14 amino acids. Germline CDR1 reads SGHRS; CDR2 reads YFSETQ. In nucleotides, the CDR3 is TGCGCCAGCAGCTTTTCGATGGCCCAAGAGACCCAGTACTTC. Its protein product is CASSFSMAQETQYF.

This chain uses TRBV10-1 with TRBJ2-1, with 7 bases lining up with TRBD1. V lost 4 bases to trimming and J lost 7 bases; unmatched junction nucleotides: 7. CDR1 is WNHNN, CDR2 SYGVQD, per germline (reference sequence). The CDR3 spans 14 residues. The CDR3 DNA sequence: TGCGCCAGCAGTGCGACAGGGCAGCCAAATGAGCAGTTCTTC. This sequence encodes CASSATGQPNEQFF.

The gene calls are TRBV5-1 and TRBJ2-7, with D uncertain. CDR1 SGHRS and CDR2 YFSETQ come from the germline V gene. This CDR3 is 15 amino acids long. Trimming shortened V by 0 bases and J by 6 bases, and 16 bases separated the two germline ends. The CDR3 region is CASSLGAEIRLEQYF. DNA of the CDR3: TGCGCCAGCAGCTTGGGGGCAGAGATACGACTCGAGCAGTACTTC.

The chain couples TRBV9 to TRBJ2-4, with D perhaps matching TRBD1 (7 bases). The V gene lost 3 bases and the J gene lost 0 bases, with 16 bases spanning the gap. This CDR3 is built from 17 residues. Looked up from germline, CDR1 is SGDLS and CDR2 is YYNGEE. The CDR3 loop is CASSATGEVVAKNIQYF. CDR3 DNA: TGTGCCAGCAGCGCAACAGGGGAGGTCGTAGCCAAAAACATTCAGTACTTC.

The V and J genes are TRBV2 and TRBJ1-4; D gene uncertain. V lost 8 bases to trimming and J lost 2 bases, with 9 bases between them. The CDR3 has 13 residues. In germline, CDR1 is SNHLY, CDR2 FYNNEI. CDR3 sequence reads: CASGTLTNEKLFF. In nucleotides, the CDR3 is TGTGCCAGCGGAACTCTTACTAATGAAAAACTGTTTTTT.

The J gene is TRBJ2-3, the V gene TRBV5-1; the match to TRBD2 covers 9 bases. The V segment lost 9 bases and the J segment 3 bases; nucleotides outside the gene matches: 8. The CDR3 is 14 amino acids. Germline V gene sequence: CDR1 SGHRS, CDR2 YFSETQ. This CDR3 reads CATATSGGTDTQYF. CDR3 nucleotides: TGCGCCACCGCGACTAGCGGAGGAACAGATACGCAGTATTTT.

This chain joins TRBV6-5 and TRBJ1-1; D is uncertain. Per the germline V gene, CDR1 is MNHEY and CDR2 is SVGAGI. The CDR3 runs 12 residues. V was clipped by 6 bases and J by 6 bases, with 11 bases between them. CDR3 nucleotides: TGTGCCAGCAGGCGGGTAGGTGCTGAAGCTTTCTTT. Translated, it gives CASRRVGAEAFF.